Reported below is one T cell receptor (beta chain). The antigen remains undetermined. The data are from a study of cytomegalovirus exposure and HLA in healthy donors. Study summary: The roughly 670 first-cohort repertoires shared a platform with the roughly 120 validation repertoires, as reported in a later analysis.

TCRdb's table, derived via immunoSEQ multiplex PCR, lists solely in-frame clones and lacks some. Counted here are 250,000 to 300,000 clones, 90% occurring once; the ten biggest clones make up 0.35% to 0.4%. Study-level results: The finding came from a later analysis; first-cohort TCR clusters tended to co-occur in the roughly 120 validation repertoires. Researchers reported that three CMV-associated chains were confirmed in vitro as CMV antigen-specific. TCR beta chains numbering more than 150 were designated cytomegalovirus-associated.

Germline V gene data show CDR1 as MGHRA and CDR2 as YSYEKL. The ends lost 2 bases at V and 10 bases at J; junction bases unmatched: 5. CDR3 length equals 15 residues. The TCR comes from a woman younger than 35 in good health and CMV-seronegative. Sequenced sample: PBMCs. The V call is TRBV4-1, the J call TRBJ2-1; 13 nucleotides align to TRBD2. The DNA for the CDR3 is TGCGCCAGCAGCCAACAAGGGACTAGCGGGGACGAGCAGTTCTTC. This gives the protein CASSQQGTSGDEQFF.